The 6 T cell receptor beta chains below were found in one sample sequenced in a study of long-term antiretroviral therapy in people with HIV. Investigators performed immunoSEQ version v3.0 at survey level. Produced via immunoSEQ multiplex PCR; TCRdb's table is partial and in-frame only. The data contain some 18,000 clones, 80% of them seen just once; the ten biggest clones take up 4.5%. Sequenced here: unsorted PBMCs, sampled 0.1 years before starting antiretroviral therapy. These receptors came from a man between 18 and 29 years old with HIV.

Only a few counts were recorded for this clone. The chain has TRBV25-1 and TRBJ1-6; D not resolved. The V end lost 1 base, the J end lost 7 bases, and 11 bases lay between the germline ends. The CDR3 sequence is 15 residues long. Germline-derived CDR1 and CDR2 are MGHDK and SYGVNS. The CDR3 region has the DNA TGTGCCAGCAGTGAATCTCGACGGGTGAATTCACCCCTCCACTTT. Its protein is CASSESRRVNSPLHF. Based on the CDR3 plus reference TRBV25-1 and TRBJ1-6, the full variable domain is EADIYQTPRYLVIGTGKKITLECSQTMGHDKMYWYQQDPGMELHLIHYSYGVNSTEKGDLSSESTVSRIRTEHFPLTLESARPSHTSQYLCASSESRRVNSPLHFGNGTRLTVT.

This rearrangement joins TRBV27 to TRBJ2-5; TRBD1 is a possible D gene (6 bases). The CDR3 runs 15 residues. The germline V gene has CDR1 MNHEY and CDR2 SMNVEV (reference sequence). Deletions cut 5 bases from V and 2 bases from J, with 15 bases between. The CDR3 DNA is TGTGCCAGCAGTAGTGTGGACAGTCTACAAGAGACCCAGTACTTC. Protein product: CASSSVDSLQETQYF.

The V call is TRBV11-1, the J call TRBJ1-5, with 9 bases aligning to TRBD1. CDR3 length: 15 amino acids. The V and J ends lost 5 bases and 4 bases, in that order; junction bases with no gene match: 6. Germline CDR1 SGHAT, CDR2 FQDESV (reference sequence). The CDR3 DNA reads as TGTGCCAGCAGCCTACCGGGACAGGGTAATCAGCCCCAGCATTTT. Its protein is CASSLPGQGNQPQHF.

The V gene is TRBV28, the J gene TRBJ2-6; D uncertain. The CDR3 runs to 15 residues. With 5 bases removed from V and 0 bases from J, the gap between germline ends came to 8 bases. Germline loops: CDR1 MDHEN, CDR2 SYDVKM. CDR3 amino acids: CASSLVSSGANVLTF. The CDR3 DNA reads TGTGCCAGCAGTCTTGTGTCCTCTGGGGCCAACGTCCTGACTTTC.

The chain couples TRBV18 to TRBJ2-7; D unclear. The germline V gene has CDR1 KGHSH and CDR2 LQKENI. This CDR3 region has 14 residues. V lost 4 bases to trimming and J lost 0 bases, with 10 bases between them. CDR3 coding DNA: TGTGCCAGCTCACAAGGGTCGAGCTCCTACGAGCAGTACTTC. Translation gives CASSQGSSSYEQYF.

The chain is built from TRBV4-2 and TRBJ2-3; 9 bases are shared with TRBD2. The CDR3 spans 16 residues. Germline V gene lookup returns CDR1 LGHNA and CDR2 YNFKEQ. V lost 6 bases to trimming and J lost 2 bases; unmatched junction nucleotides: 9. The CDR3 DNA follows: TGTGCCAGCAGAAGGGAGCTAGCGGGGACCACAGATACGCAGTATTTT. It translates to CASRRELAGTTDTQYF.